Below, 23 T cell receptor beta chains from the same sample are listed, as sequenced in a study of T cell responses to AZD1222 COVID-19 vaccine (dated by TCRdb to about 2021). The time point label of this sample denotes: baseline before first vaccination. Library construction relied on the immunoSEQ multiplex PCR assay. The immuneACCESS repertoire file appears here via TCRdb, limited to in-frame rearrangements. These files lack a portion of the clones; in checked studies, under half of the deficit traces to unresolved V genes, and the cause of the others is not known. This sample holds 90,000 to 120,000 clones; roughly 87% were observed only once. Approximately 4% of the sample lies in the top ten. Source: peripheral blood, taken on day 0 of AZD1222 vaccination. These receptors all stem from an adult in good health.

The genes are TRBV4-3 and TRBJ2-7, with D tentatively TRBD2 (5 bases). V lost 4 bases to trimming and J lost 3 bases, with 22 bases between them. The CDR3 totals 17 residues. Germline CDR1 reads LGHNA; CDR2 reads YSLEER. CDR3 loop: CASSPSIRERINYEQYF. The CDR3 DNA reads TGCGCCAGCAGCCCCTCGATTAGGGAGCGCATAAACTACGAGCAGTACTTC.

This chain uses TRBV6-1 with TRBJ2-7; 9 bases map to TRBD2. CDR1 MNHNS and CDR2 SASEGT come from the germline V gene. The CDR3 consists of 15 residues. J gave up 2 bases and V 2 bases, and 4 bases lay outside the gene matches. The CDR3: CASSESAGGPYEQYF. The CDR3 DNA reads as TGTGCCAGCAGTGAATCTGCGGGAGGGCCCTACGAGCAGTACTTC.

CDR3 sequence: CSLGGGYNEQFF. The CDR3 region has the DNA TGCAGCCTCGGAGGCGGATACAATGAGCAGTTCTTC. The chain carries TRBV29-1 and TRBJ2-1; a weak D match, TRBD2 (5 bases). This CDR3 is 12 amino acids long. Germline V gene data show CDR1 as SQVTM and CDR2 as ANQGSEA. The V and J ends lost 8 bases and 4 bases respectively, with 12 bases between them.

This sequence joins TRBV6-6 and TRBJ1-4, with D maybe TRBD1 (6 bases). CDR1 and CDR2 from the germline V gene are MNHNY and SVGAGI (reference sequence). The germline V and J ends were trimmed by 4 bases and 8 bases, with 14 bases remaining between them. This CDR3 contains 14 residues. CDR3 protein: CASSFGGANEKLFF. In DNA, the CDR3 is TGTGCCAGCAGTTTCGGGGGGGCAAACGAAAAACTGTTTTTT.

The chain couples TRBV7-2 to TRBJ2-1; 8 positions agree with TRBD2. The V segment lost 3 bases and the J segment 9 bases; nucleotides outside the gene matches: 7. The CDR3 consists of 14 residues. Germline loops: CDR1 SGHTA, CDR2 FQGNSA. The CDR3 bases are TGTGCCAGCAGCTTCGGACTAGCCTTCGGTGAGCAGTTCTTC. As protein: CASSFGLAFGEQFF.

CDR3 bases: TGTGCCAGCAACAACGATCAGCCCCAGCATTTT. Translation: CASNNDQPQHF. The V gene is TRBV6-5, the J gene TRBJ1-5, with D unclear. Germline V gives CDR1 MNHEY, CDR2 SVGAGI. This CDR3 region has 11 residues. V lost 7 bases to trimming and J lost 5 bases, with 6 bases between them.

The chain employs TRBV28 and TRBJ1-1; maybe TRBD1 (5 bases). V was clipped by 4 bases and J by 5 bases, with 14 bases between them. CDR1 MDHEN and CDR2 SYDVKM come from the germline V gene. This CDR3 is built from 14 residues. CDR3 coding DNA: TGTGCCAGCAGTTCGACGGGGCGGGGGACTGAAGCTTTCTTT. Its translation is CASSSTGRGTEAFF.

The chain uses TRBV6-5 and TRBJ1-1, with unresolved D. CDR3 length: 13 amino acids. The germline CDR1 and CDR2 sequences are MNHEY and SVGAGI. Trimming pared 7 bases from V and 1 base from J, leaving 10 bases between. CDR3 protein: CASTLRENTEAFF. The CDR3 bases are TGTGCCAGCACCCTCCGGGAGAACACTGAAGCTTTCTTT.

This clone was detected a few times. The V gene is TRBV6-5, the J gene TRBJ2-4, with D possibly being TRBD2 (5 bases). Germline V gives CDR1 MNHEY, CDR2 SVGAGI. With 4 bases removed from V and 3 bases from J, the gap between germline ends came to 16 bases. The CDR3 covers 16 residues. The CDR3: CASSSKEHAGKNIQYF. CDR3 DNA: TGTGCCAGCAGTTCCAAGGAACACGCGGGCAAAAACATTCAGTACTTC.

The chain recombines TRBV4-3 with TRBJ1-2; 8 nucleotides line up with TRBD1. The CDR3 length is 15 residues. Per the germline V gene, CDR1 is LGHNA and CDR2 is YSLEER. The junction had 7 bases not matched to a gene; V was cut back by 1 base and J by 6 bases. The CDR3 coding sequence is TGCGCCAGCAGCCAAGTCCCACAGGGGGAAGATGGCTACACCTTC. Its translation is CASSQVPQGEDGYTF.

This clone is a singleton in its sample. The chain has TRBV19 and TRBJ2-2; D not certain. Deletions cut 1 base from V and 2 bases from J, with 11 bases between. This CDR3 is built from 16 residues. The V gene's germline CDR1 is LNHDA and CDR2 SQIVND (reference sequence). The CDR3 loop reads CASSIVGPSNTGELFF. The CDR3 bases are TGTGCCAGTAGTATAGTAGGGCCTTCCAACACCGGGGAGCTGTTTTTT. The full variable domain, with the rest looked up from reference TRBV19 and TRBJ2-2, is DGGITQSPKYLFRKEGQNVTLSCEQNLNHDAMYWYRQDPGQGLRLIYYSQIVNDFQKGDIAEGYSVSREKKESFPLTVTSAQKNPTAFYLCASSIVGPSNTGELFFGEGSRLTVL.

The rearrangement joins TRBV2 to TRBJ2-7, with D possibly called TRBD1 or TRBD2 (6 bases each). V lost 2 bases to trimming and J lost 2 bases, with 13 bases between them. The V gene's germline CDR1 is SNHLY and CDR2 FYNNEI. The CDR3 is 15 amino acids. CDR3 amino acids: CASSEWGALPYEQYF. In DNA form, the CDR3 reads TGTGCCAGCAGTGAATGGGGGGCCCTACCCTACGAGCAGTACTTC.

This clone has a count of ten or more. V usage is TRBV18 and J usage is TRBJ2-7; a weak D match, TRBD2 (5 bases). Germline V gives CDR1 KGHSH, CDR2 LQKENI. Trimming removed 6 bases from V and 2 bases from J, with 17 bases in between. The CDR3 has 15 amino acids. As DNA, the CDR3 is TGTGCCAGCTCTAAGGCGGCGGGCAGCGCCTACGAGCAGTACTTC. This encodes CASSKAAGSAYEQYF. The full variable domain, completed using reference TRBV18 and TRBJ2-7, is NAGVMQNPRHLVRRRGQEARLRCSPMKGHSHVYWYRQLPEEGLKFMVYLQKENIIDESGMPKERFSAEFPKEGPSILRIQQVVRGDSAAYFCASSKAAGSAYEQYFGPGTRLTVT.

The J gene is TRBJ1-1, the V gene TRBV12-3 or TRBV12-4, with D tentatively TRBD1 (6 bases). This CDR3 has 13 amino acids. V was clipped by 3 bases and J by 5 bases, with 10 bases between them. The CDR3 here is CASSLGGRTEAFF. CDR3 DNA: TGTGCCAGCAGTTTGGGGGGCCGGACTGAAGCTTTCTTT.

The V and J genes are TRBV6-1 and TRBJ2-7, with D possibly being TRBD1 (6 bases). The germline V gene encodes CDR1 MNHNS and CDR2 SASEGT. V lost 1 base, J lost 1 base, and 11 bases lay in between. The CDR3 is 15 amino acids. The CDR3 nucleotides read TGTGCCAGCAGTGAAGAACTGGACAGTTCCTACGAGCAGTACTTC. Its protein is CASSEELDSSYEQYF.

The genes are TRBV7-3 and TRBJ1-1; D gene ambiguous. Per the germline V gene, CDR1 is SGHTA and CDR2 is FQGTGA. Trimming shortened V by 3 bases and J by 0 bases, and 5 bases separated the two germline ends. The CDR3 loop spans 13 amino acids. CDR3 region: CASSLSMNTEAFF. The CDR3 bases are TGTGCCAGCAGCTTGAGTATGAACACTGAAGCTTTCTTT.

This clone has a handful of counts. The rearrangement uses TRBV6-5 and TRBJ2-7, with 8 bases matching TRBD2. CDR1 is MNHEY and CDR2 is SVGAGI in the germline V gene. V lost 6 bases, J lost 3 bases, and 4 bases stayed unmatched. The CDR3 consists of 13 residues. In DNA form, the CDR3 reads TGTGCCAGCAGCTTAGCGGGGCACTACGAGCAGTACTTC. Its translation: CASSLAGHYEQYF.

The chain has TRBV4-3 and TRBJ2-6, with 8 bases identical to TRBD1. The germline CDR1 and CDR2 sequences are LGHNA and YSLEER. CDR3 length: 17 residues. V dropped 1 base and J dropped 1; count of bases not matched to a gene: 3. The CDR3 region is CASSQGQGASGANVLTF. The DNA of the CDR3 is TGCGCCAGCAGCCAAGGGCAGGGGGCATCTGGGGCCAACGTCCTGACTTTC.

This clone came up once. The chain couples TRBV7-2 to TRBJ2-7, with D maybe TRBD1 (6 bases). V lost 5 bases, J lost 2 bases, and 16 bases lay in between. The CDR3 is made up of 15 amino acids. Germline-derived CDR1 and CDR2 are SGHTA and FQGNSA. The CDR3, as DNA: TGTGCCAGCAGCATAACCCGGGACACCCCCTACGAGCAGTACTTC. It specifies CASSITRDTPYEQYF.

The rearrangement links TRBV7-9 to TRBJ1-1, with TRBD1 matching 7 bases. V shed 1 base, J shed 0 bases, and the junction held 14 bases outside the gene matches. The CDR3 covers 19 residues. CDR1 and CDR2 (germline): SEHNR, FQNEAQ (reference sequence). For the CDR3, the DNA is TGTGCCAGCAGCTTAGTCGTCCAAACAGGGGCCGGTTTGAACACTGAAGCTTTCTTT. This codes for CASSLVVQTGAGLNTEAFF.

The chain couples TRBV9 to TRBJ2-1; possibly TRBD2 for D (6 bases). This CDR3 is built from 13 residues. Trimming removed 4 bases at V and 7 bases at J, with 12 bases between. CDR1 and CDR2 from the germline V gene are SGDLS and YYNGEE. The CDR3 DNA reads as TGTGCCAGCAGCCCCCGGGGGAGTAATGAGCAGTTCTTC. This codes for CASSPRGSNEQFF.

CDR3 nucleotide sequence: TGTGCCAGCAGCTTAAGGGGGGCTAATACAGATACGCAGTATTTT. Protein product: CASSLRGANTDTQYF. The rearrangement joins TRBV7-9 to TRBJ2-3, with D tentatively TRBD1 or TRBD2 (6 bases each). Germline V gives CDR1 SEHNR, CDR2 FQNEAQ (reference sequence). V shed 2 bases and J shed 3 bases, with 12 bases lying between them. CDR3 length: 15 residues. Filled out from reference TRBV7-9 and TRBJ2-3, the complete variable domain reads DTGVSQNPRHKITKRGQNVTFRCDPISEHNRLYWYRQTLGQGPEFLTYFQNEAQLEKSRLLSDRFSAERPKGSFSTLEIQRTEQGDSAMYLCASSLRGANTDTQYFGPGTRLTVL.

The chain couples TRBV12-5 to TRBJ1-4; 10 nucleotides match TRBD1. The CDR3 consists of 16 residues. Per germline, CDR1 LGHNT and CDR2 FRNRAP. V gave up 7 bases and J gave up 6 bases; unmatched junction bases: 11. In DNA form, the CDR3 reads TGTGCTAGTGCCTCCCGGGACAGGGGACGAGATGAAAAACTGTTTTTT. Amino acid sequence: CASASRDRGRDEKLFF. The whole variable domain, filled in from reference TRBV12-5 and TRBJ1-4, reads DARVTQTPRHKVTEMGQEVTMRCQPILGHNTVFWYRQTMMQGLELLAYFRNRAPLDDSGMPKDRFSAEMPDATLATLKIQPSEPRDSAVYFCASASRDRGRDEKLFFGSGTQLSVL.